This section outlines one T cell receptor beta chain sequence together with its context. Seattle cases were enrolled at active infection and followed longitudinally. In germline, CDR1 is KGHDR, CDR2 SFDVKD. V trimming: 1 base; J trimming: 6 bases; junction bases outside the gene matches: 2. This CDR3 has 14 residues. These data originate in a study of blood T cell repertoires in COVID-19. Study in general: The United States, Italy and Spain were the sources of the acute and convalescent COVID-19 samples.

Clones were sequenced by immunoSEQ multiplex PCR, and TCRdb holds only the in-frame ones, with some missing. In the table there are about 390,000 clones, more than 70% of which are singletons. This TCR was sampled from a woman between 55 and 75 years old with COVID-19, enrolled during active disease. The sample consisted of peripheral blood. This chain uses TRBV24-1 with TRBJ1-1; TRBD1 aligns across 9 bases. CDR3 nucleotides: TGTGCCACCAGTGATTTTGACAGGGGGGCTGAAGCTTTCTTT. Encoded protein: CATSDFDRGAEAFF.